The 25 T cell receptor beta chains below all came from one sample that was sequenced in a study of shared clonotypes between healthy human individuals. The assay was immunoSEQ multiplex PCR, and TCRdb's table has in-frame clones only and misses some. The table has 600,000 to 750,000 clones, about three quarters seen once. Sequencing was performed on memory CD4+ T cells sorted from blood. Subset of the sample: CD45RA-negative fraction. The receptors stem from a woman between 25 and 40 years old in good health.

This chain connects TRBV7-7 to TRBJ2-2, with 7 bases matching TRBD1. The CDR3 is 13 amino acids. V gave up 6 bases and J gave up 6 bases; unmatched junction bases: 4. Germline CDR1 and CDR2: SSHAT and FNYEAQ (reference sequence). CDR3 residues: CASSPGQAGELFF. CDR3 DNA: TGTGCCAGCAGTCCAGGACAGGCCGGGGAGCTGTTTTTT.

The chain employs TRBV29-1 and TRBJ1-1, with D uncertain. The V gene's germline CDR1 is SQVTM and CDR2 ANQGSEA. The CDR3 is made up of 12 amino acids. Trimming left V 4 bases short and J 4 bases short, with 10 bases between. The CDR3 here is CSVGRAGTEAFF. In DNA form, the CDR3 reads TGCAGCGTTGGAAGGGCCGGCACTGAAGCTTTCTTT.

The V call is TRBV15, the J call TRBJ2-7, with a tentative D call TRBD1 (6 bases). V was clipped by 3 bases and J by 6 bases, with 15 bases between them. Germline loops: CDR1 LNHNV, CDR2 YYDKDF (reference sequence). The CDR3 is made up of 14 amino acids. The CDR3 DNA sequence: TGTGCCACCAGCAGCGGCAGGGGATCCGGCGAGCAGTACTTC. This gives the protein CATSSGRGSGEQYF.

The chain carries TRBV27 and TRBJ2-5; 10 bases are shared with TRBD1. Per germline, CDR1 MNHEY and CDR2 SMNVEV (reference sequence). Trimming removed 5 bases from V and 2 bases from J; junction bases left unmatched: 8. The length of the CDR3 is 16 residues. This CDR3 is CASSPRTGGYQETQYF. The CDR3 nucleotides are TGTGCCAGCAGTCCCCGGACAGGGGGGTATCAAGAGACCCAGTACTTC.

The genes are TRBV19 and TRBJ2-7; 7 bases map to TRBD1. The CDR3 is 15 amino acids. Germline CDR1 reads LNHDA; CDR2 reads SQIVND (reference sequence). V lost 5 bases, J lost 4 bases, and 11 bases stayed unmatched. The CDR3 loop is CASSPSETGSYEQYF. Here the CDR3 DNA reads TGTGCCAGTAGTCCTTCTGAGACAGGGTCGTACGAGCAGTACTTC. Using reference TRBV19 and TRBJ2-7 for the parts outside the CDR3, the full variable domain is DGGITQSPKYLFRKEGQNVTLSCEQNLNHDAMYWYRQDPGQGLRLIYYSQIVNDFQKGDIAEGYSVSREKKESFPLTVTSAQKNPTAFYLCASSPSETGSYEQYFGPGTRLTVT.

This clone was recorded at least ten times. V is TRBV7-3 and J is TRBJ1-2, with TRBD1 matching 7 bases. Germline V gene sequence: CDR1 SGHTA, CDR2 FQGTGA. J lost 8 bases, V lost 8 bases, and 14 bases had no gene match. CDR3 length: 14 residues. The CDR3 coding sequence is TGTGCCAGCTCCTCCCAGGGGGGGCGAGGAGGCTACACCTTC. Amino acid sequence: CASSSQGGRGGYTF.

This clone was observed a few times. The chain uses TRBV5-1 and TRBJ2-1, with TRBD1 matching over 7 bases. The CDR3 covers 16 residues. Trimming took 6 bases from V and 1 from J; bases not matched to a gene: 10. Germline V gene data show CDR1 as SGHRS and CDR2 as YFSETQ. Written as DNA, the CDR3 is TGCGCCAGCACCCTGCAGACAGGGTTATCCTACAATGAGCAGTTCTTC. Its translation is CASTLQTGLSYNEQFF.

The rearrangement joins TRBV5-6 to TRBJ1-2; D unresolved. Between the trimmed V and J ends, which lost 0 bases and 7 bases, there was a span of 13 bases. This CDR3 region has 14 residues. Germline CDR1 reads SGHDT; CDR2 reads YYEEEE. The CDR3 DNA reads TGTGCCAGCAGCTTGGGACTGATACCCTTTGGCTACACCTTC. Residues: CASSLGLIPFGYTF.

The chain has TRBV2 and TRBJ1-4, with D uncertain. The germline V and J ends were trimmed by 0 bases and 5 bases, with 10 bases remaining between them. This CDR3 has 15 amino acids. From germline, CDR1 is SNHLY and CDR2 FYNNEI. CDR3 protein: CASSEAGNENEKLFF. CDR3 DNA: TGTGCCAGCAGTGAAGCAGGAAACGAGAATGAAAAACTGTTTTTT.

This clone occurred a few times. V and J are TRBV28 and TRBJ2-7; 7 bases line up with TRBD1. Trimming at V came to 6 bases and at J to 3 bases, leaving 5 bases not matched to a gene. The CDR3 has 13 amino acids. Germline lookup yields CDR1 MDHEN and CDR2 SYDVKM. Written as DNA, the CDR3 is TGTGCCAGCAGAGGGGACAGCTACTACGAGCAGTACTTC. This encodes CASRGDSYYEQYF.

This chain connects TRBV10-2 to TRBJ1-1, with TRBD1 as a possible D gene (6 bases). Germline assignment: CDR1 WSHSY and CDR2 SAAADI. The V and J ends lost 8 bases and 1 base respectively, with 14 bases between them. CDR3 size: 14 residues. The CDR3: CASQLGGGNTEAFF. For the CDR3, the DNA is TGCGCCAGCCAGCTGGGGGGCGGGAACACTGAAGCTTTCTTT.

About this clone itself: Other DNA sequences in the sample encode the same CDR3. J is TRBJ2-2 and V is TRBV11-3; D is undetermined. Deletions cut 1 base from V and 7 bases from J, with 7 bases between. CDR1 is SGHNT, CDR2 YENEEA, per germline. The CDR3 has 13 residues. The CDR3 loop reads CASSLVGDGELFF. The CDR3 nucleotides are TGTGCCAGCAGCTTAGTTGGGGACGGGGAGCTGTTTTTT.

The chain is built from TRBV25-1 and TRBJ1-5; D is ambiguous. The CDR3 loop spans 14 amino acids. V was cut by 4 bases and J by 6 bases, with 13 bases left in between. Germline V gene sequence: CDR1 MGHDK, CDR2 SYGVNS. CDR3 coding DNA: TGTGCCAGCAGTGGAGGAAGGGTAGGTCAGCCCCAGCATTTT. This translates into CASSGGRVGQPQHF.

This clone came up a few times. The rearrangement joins TRBV2 to TRBJ1-1, with 8 bases aligning to TRBD1. Trimming at V came to 7 bases and at J to 5 bases, leaving 9 bases not matched to a gene. The CDR3 extends over 14 amino acids. Germline CDR1 is SNHLY and CDR2 is FYNNEI. The CDR3, as DNA: TGTGCCAGCACCGGACAGGGTAGGGGAACTGAAGCTTTCTTT. This translates into CASTGQGRGTEAFF.

A remark on this clone: Other DNA sequences in the same sample also yield this CDR3. This CDR3 reads CASSFSGNTIYF. Here the CDR3 DNA reads TGTGCCAGCAGTTTTAGTGGAAACACCATATATTTT. This chain connects TRBV28 to TRBJ1-3; D gene ambiguous. Germline V gene lookup returns CDR1 MDHEN and CDR2 SYDVKM. V was pared by 3 bases and J by 3 bases, with 3 bases between. The CDR3 runs 12 residues.

This clone showed up just a few times. The chain carries TRBV28 and TRBJ2-2; tentatively, D is TRBD2 (7 bases). V lost 6 bases and J 7 bases, leaving 21 bases between the germline ends. CDR3 length: 16 residues. Germline CDR1 MDHEN, CDR2 SYDVKM. The CDR3 here is CASRAGARFGGGELFF. The DNA for the CDR3 is TGTGCCAGCAGGGCGGGGGCCAGGTTTGGTGGCGGGGAGCTGTTTTTT.

This chain connects TRBV5-4 to TRBJ2-1, with 8 nucleotides matching TRBD1. CDR3 size: 15 residues. J gave up 7 bases and V 3 bases, and 9 bases lay outside the gene matches. CDR1 SGHNT and CDR2 YYREEE come from the germline V gene (reference sequence). The CDR3 region has the DNA TGTGCCAGCAGCTCCCCCGGGACAGGAGTTAATGAGCAGTTCTTC. The encoded protein is CASSSPGTGVNEQFF.

The J gene is TRBJ2-3, the V gene TRBV4-1, with TRBD2 matching over 13 bases. V shed 4 bases, J shed 5 bases, and the junction held 9 bases outside the gene matches. The CDR3 is 17 amino acids. Per the germline V gene, CDR1 is MGHRA and CDR2 is YSYEKL. In nucleotides, the CDR3 is TGCGCCAGCAGCCCCCTCGGACTAGCGGGAGTGGGAGATACGCAGTATTTT. Translation gives CASSPLGLAGVGDTQYF.

The gene calls are TRBV10-1 and TRBJ1-3, with D possibly TRBD1 on 5 matching bases. V was pared by 8 bases and J by 0 bases, with 8 bases between. The CDR3 extends over 13 amino acids. The germline V gene encodes CDR1 WNHNN and CDR2 SYGVQD (reference sequence). In DNA form, the CDR3 reads TGCGCCAGCGGCGGGACCTCTGGAAACACCATATATTTT. It codes for CASGGTSGNTIYF.

In regard to this clone: One end of the junction is discordant with germline, which a read error may explain. This chain connects TRBV4-2 to TRBJ1-3; no clear D. The V gene's germline CDR1 is LGHNA and CDR2 YNFKEQ. The CDR3 is 16 residues long. CDR3 DNA: TGTGTCAGCAGCCAAGATAGGTCAGCCTCTGGAAACACCATATATTTT. Translated, it gives CVSSQDRSASGNTIYF.

A few counts support this clone. The genes are TRBV5-1 and TRBJ2-3; D remains ambiguous. In germline, CDR1 is SGHRS, CDR2 YFSETQ. CDR3 length equals 13 residues. The V end lost 1 base, the J end lost 5 bases, and 8 bases lay between the germline ends. The chain's CDR3 is CASSLRVGDTQYF. The CDR3 bases are TGCGCCAGCAGCTTGAGGGTGGGAGATACGCAGTATTTT.

The J gene is TRBJ2-5, the V gene TRBV18; 9 nucleotides agree with TRBD2. Germline lookup yields CDR1 KGHSH and CDR2 LQKENI. V gave up 2 bases and J gave up 4 bases; unmatched junction bases: 8. There are 16 residues in the CDR3. Written as DNA, the CDR3 is TGTGCCAGCTCACCATATCGGCGGGAGGGCCGAGAGACCCAGTACTTC. Its protein is CASSPYRREGRETQYF.

The chain links TRBV6-1 to TRBJ1-4; 8 bases agree with TRBD1. Germline lookup yields CDR1 MNHNS and CDR2 SASEGT. This CDR3 is built from 17 residues. Trimming cost V 2 bases and J 3 bases; bases outside gene matches: 8. CDR3 region: CASSEPGQGRSNEKLFF. The CDR3 DNA is TGTGCCAGCAGTGAACCAGGACAGGGAAGGTCTAATGAAAAACTGTTTTTT.

The chain carries TRBV28 and TRBJ1-2, with 8 bases identical to TRBD1. This CDR3 is 16 amino acids long. V dropped 6 bases and J dropped 3; count of bases not matched to a gene: 12. The V gene's germline CDR1 is MDHEN and CDR2 SYDVKM. The CDR3 DNA sequence: TGTGCCAGCAGACCTGACAGGGGTTGGAGAGACTATGGCTACACCTTC. Its translation: CASRPDRGWRDYGYTF.

The rearrangement joins TRBV9 to TRBJ2-3; D perhaps matches TRBD2 (5 bases). Germline V gene sequence: CDR1 SGDLS, CDR2 YYNGEE. The CDR3 length is 14 residues. Trimming removed 1 base from V and 2 bases from J, with 8 bases in between. The CDR3 DNA is TGTGCCAGCAGCGTACTAGCTTCCACAGATACGCAGTATTTT. It specifies CASSVLASTDTQYF.